This TCR beta chain was obtained from a study of T cells in Graves' hyperthyroidism and ophthalmopathy. TCR beta CDR3 sequences were amplified from RNA transcripts. A first-round RT-PCR of the TCR CDR3 used the HTBI primer set. TCRdb reprocessed the multiplex PCR reads with MiXCR, giving one entry per CDR3 protein. Among over 700,000 distinct CDR3 sequences, around a third were seen once, and the ten largest hold roughly 31%. This clonotype was seen many times. The study enrolled patients aged 18 to 65 with newly diagnosed hyperthyroidism of under 2 months' duration. A patient was excluded if there was uncontrolled infection, other autoimmune disease, pregnancy or lactation. This CDR3 has 13 residues. In germline, CDR1 is MNHNY, CDR2 SVGAGI (reference sequence). Trimming removed 5 bases at V and 2 bases at J, with 9 bases between.

Sequencing used blood. The V gene is TRBV6-6, the J gene TRBJ1-2; D is ambiguous. The sequence came from a woman aged 40 to 50 with Graves' hyperthyroidism. The CDR3 sequence: CASSPRINYGYTF. DNA for the CDR3: TGTGCCAGCAGTCCTCGGATCAACTATGGCTACACCTTC.